The 18 T cell receptor beta chains given below trace back to one sample, sequenced in a study of T cell changes during pregnancy in multiple sclerosis. Sequencing was performed with immunoSEQ multiplex PCR; in TCRdb, only in-frame clones are kept and a portion is missing. Among about 59,000 clones listed, about 93% were seen once. The material sequenced was peripheral blood, taken in the third trimester of pregnancy. Source of these receptors: a female donor in good health, enrolled as a control in a pregnancy study.

The V gene is TRBV7-9, the J gene TRBJ2-3; D is perhaps TRBD2 (6 bases). The CDR3 contains 15 residues. CDR1 SEHNR and CDR2 FQNEAQ come from the germline V gene (reference sequence). The V and J ends lost 1 base and 0 bases respectively, with 8 bases between them. The CDR3, as DNA: TGTGCCAGCAGCTTAGGAGGGACTAGCACAGATACGCAGTATTTT. Protein sequence: CASSLGGTSTDTQYF.

This chain uses TRBV9 with TRBJ2-5; 11 bases are shared with TRBD2. This CDR3 is built from 16 residues. Germline loops: CDR1 SGDLS, CDR2 YYNGEE. V shed 0 bases and J 4 bases; nucleotides not matched to a gene: 5. CDR3 residues: CASSVGLAGMLETQYF. The CDR3 DNA is TGTGCCAGCAGCGTAGGACTAGCGGGGATGTTAGAGACCCAGTACTTC.

The chain joins TRBV9 to TRBJ1-1; D not certain. The CDR3 is 12 amino acids. V was shortened by 7 bases and J by 2 bases, with 9 bases between the two germline ends. CDR1 and CDR2 from the germline V gene are SGDLS and YYNGEE. The CDR3 here is CASGRTNTEAFF. CDR3 bases: TGTGCCAGCGGGAGGACCAACACTGAAGCTTTCTTT.

V and J are TRBV28 and TRBJ2-2; 12 positions agree with TRBD2. J lost 1 base, V lost 1 base, and 4 bases had no gene match. Germline CDR1 MDHEN, CDR2 SYDVKM. CDR3 size: 18 residues. CDR3 nucleotides: TGTGCCAGCAGTTTATCTAGCGGGAGGGCCAGGAACACCGGGGAGCTGTTTTTT. This codes for CASSLSSGRARNTGELFF.

The chain has TRBV5-4 and TRBJ2-7, with a weak D call TRBD2 (5 bases). Deletions cut 4 bases from V and 4 bases from J, with 15 bases between. Germline CDR1 SGHNT, CDR2 YYREEE (reference sequence). This CDR3 spans 14 amino acids. Written as DNA, the CDR3 is TGTGCCAGCAGCCCCGGAGGCAGAATTTACGAGCAGTACTTC. As protein: CASSPGGRIYEQYF.

Notes on this clone: Other DNA sequences in the sample encode the same CDR3. V and J are TRBV4-2 and TRBJ2-7; TRBD2 is a possible D gene (5 bases). Germline CDR1 LGHNA, CDR2 YNFKEQ. CDR3 length equals 16 residues. Trimming removed 0 bases from V and 0 bases from J, with 12 bases in between. The CDR3, as DNA: TGTGCCAGCAGCCAAGACGGACTCCATAGCTCCTACGAGCAGTACTTC. It is translated as CASSQDGLHSSYEQYF.

V gene TRBV11-1 combines with J gene TRBJ2-5; possibly TRBD2 for D (5 bases). The V end lost 6 bases, the J end lost 0 bases, and 14 bases lay between the germline ends. CDR1 and CDR2 from the germline V gene are SGHAT and FQDESV (reference sequence). The CDR3 spans 15 residues. CDR3 sequence reads: CASRQGLADQETQYF. The CDR3 coding sequence is TGTGCCAGCAGGCAAGGGCTAGCCGACCAAGAGACCCAGTACTTC.

J is TRBJ1-1 and V is TRBV6-1; D gene uncertain. Trimming removed 5 bases from V and 5 bases from J, with 6 bases in between. The CDR3 sequence is 11 residues long. Germline V CDR1 and CDR2: MNHNS, SASEGT. CDR3 sequence reads: CASSRVTEAFF. CDR3 sequence (DNA): TGTGCCAGCAGTCGGGTTACTGAAGCTTTCTTT.

This clone was counted once. The chain is built from TRBV5-4 and TRBJ2-7; 9 nucleotides line up with TRBD2. Looked up from germline, CDR1 is SGHNT and CDR2 is YYREEE (reference sequence). J was trimmed by 3 bases and V by 0 bases; bases with no gene match: 7. CDR3 length: 16 residues. This CDR3 reads CASSLAGLAGVYEQYF. CDR3 nucleotides: TGTGCCAGCAGCTTGGCCGGGTTAGCGGGGGTCTACGAGCAGTACTTC.

The chain has TRBV7-9 and TRBJ1-2, with 7 bases aligning to TRBD1. Per germline, CDR1 SEHNR and CDR2 FQNEAQ (reference sequence). CDR3 length: 14 amino acids. V lost 1 base to trimming and J lost 6 bases; unmatched junction nucleotides: 5. For the CDR3, the DNA is TGTGCCAGCAGCTTAGACAGGGGAATCCATGGCTACACCTTC. It translates to CASSLDRGIHGYTF.

This chain uses TRBV6-5 with TRBJ1-1; TRBD1 matches at 8 bases. CDR3 length: 15 residues. Trimming took 5 bases from V and 0 from J; bases not matched to a gene: 5. Germline CDR1 MNHEY, CDR2 SVGAGI. CDR3 protein: CASSPGTGMNTEAFF. CDR3 nucleotides: TGTGCCAGCAGTCCCGGGACAGGAATGAACACTGAAGCTTTCTTT.

The genes are TRBV18 and TRBJ1-2; 11 nucleotides agree with TRBD1. J lost 4 bases, V lost 3 bases, and 13 bases had no gene match. Per germline, CDR1 KGHSH and CDR2 LQKENI. This CDR3 is built from 18 residues. CDR3 loop: CASSPTDLGQGGGYGYTF. The CDR3, as DNA: TGTGCCAGCTCACCGACCGACCTGGGACAGGGGGGCGGCTATGGCTACACCTTC.

For the CDR3, the DNA is TGTGCCAGCAGTATCACAGGGGGAAACTATGGCTACACCTTC. Translated: CASSITGGNYGYTF. The rearrangement uses TRBV11-2 and TRBJ1-2, with 8 nucleotides matching TRBD1. Trimming took 6 bases from V and 2 from J; bases not matched to a gene: 5. CDR3 length: 14 residues. Germline loops: CDR1 SGHAT, CDR2 FQNNGV.

The V gene is TRBV7-8, the J gene TRBJ1-1; no reliable D call. The V gene's germline CDR1 is SGHVS and CDR2 FQNEAQ. V lost 1 base and J 4 bases, leaving 10 bases between the germline ends. This CDR3 is built from 14 residues. CDR3 amino acids: CASSLVEGGTEAFF. For the CDR3, the DNA is TGTGCCAGCAGCTTAGTTGAGGGCGGCACTGAAGCTTTCTTT.

The CDR3 region is CASSPGLAGGVDTQYF. The CDR3 DNA follows: TGTGCCAGCAGCCCGGGACTAGCGGGAGGTGTTGATACGCAGTATTTT. V usage is TRBV14 and J usage is TRBJ2-3, with 15 positions matching TRBD2. V dropped 4 bases and J dropped 6; count of bases not matched to a gene: 5. The CDR3 totals 16 residues. The germline CDR1 and CDR2 sequences are SGHDN and FVKESK.

The chain links TRBV19 to TRBJ1-1, with D possibly TRBD1 on 5 matching bases. The CDR3 is 12 residues long. Germline V lookup: CDR1 LNHDA, CDR2 SQIVND (reference sequence). Trimming removed 6 bases from V and 4 bases from J, with 9 bases in between. The CDR3 here is CASRVRGTEAFF. CDR3 nucleotides: TGTGCCAGTAGAGTTAGGGGCACTGAAGCTTTCTTT.

This clone was seen once. The CDR3 DNA sequence: TGTGCCAGCAGTGAAGGTCCCCCGGGGGATAATGGCTACACCTTC. Amino acid sequence: CASSEGPPGDNGYTF. This chain connects TRBV6-1 to TRBJ1-2; TRBD1 might be the D (5 bases). The CDR3 is 15 amino acids. Germline lookup yields CDR1 MNHNS and CDR2 SASEGT. V was clipped by 1 base and J by 6 bases, with 15 bases between them.

The chain links TRBV6-5 to TRBJ1-2, with 9 positions matching TRBD1. The germline V gene has CDR1 MNHEY and CDR2 SVGAGI. CDR3 size: 12 residues. Trimming took 8 bases from V and 3 from J; bases not matched to a gene: 1. The CDR3 here is CASRDRDYGYTF. DNA of the CDR3: TGTGCCAGCCGGGACAGGGACTATGGCTACACCTTC.